This T cell receptor beta chain stems from a study of response to subunit inactivated influenza vaccine. Regarding the study as a whole: Every seasonal influenza vaccination brings in few new T cells, the authors suggested.

The V segment lost 4 bases and the J segment 11 bases; nucleotides outside the gene matches: 13. The CDR3 totals 14 residues. Germline V CDR1 and CDR2: SNHLY, FYNNEI. A word on this clonotype: Its matching antigen is unknown.

MiXCR was run by TCRdb on the RT-PCR reads, yielding one entry per CDR3 protein. The sample yields under 200,000 distinct CDR3 sequences, roughly 10% seen once. The sample consisted of CD8+ T cells sorted from PBMCs, taken around 25 months after vaccination. This receptor was identified in a man aged 45-69 years who received an inactivated influenza vaccine. The chain employs TRBV2 and TRBJ2-7; TRBD1 aligns across 8 bases. The CDR3 DNA reads as TGTGCCAGCAGTGGGACAGGGAGGTCGCTGGCGGAGTACTTC. Its translation: CASSGTGRSLAEYF. Looking up the rest from reference TRBV2 and TRBJ2-7 gives the full variable domain: EPEVTQTPSHQVTQMGQEVILRCVPISNHLYFYWYRQILGQKVEFLVSFYNNEISEKSEIFDDQFSVERPDGSNFTLKIRSTKLEDSAMYFCASSGTGRSLAEYFGPGTRLTVT.